This T cell receptor beta chain was found in a study of early T cells in non-severe SARS-CoV-2 infection. Overall study: Sequencing input comprised bulk RNA from unsorted whole blood; chain pairing was not available.

The CDR3 runs to 14 residues. The germline V and J ends were trimmed by 5 bases and 7 bases, with 18 bases remaining between them. The germline V gene has CDR1 SGHAT and CDR2 FQNNGV. This clonotype was found many times. Attached unique molecular identifiers marked individual cDNA molecules. TCRdb re-called the 5' RACE reads through MiXCR, storing one row per CDR3 protein. The sample includes tens of thousands of distinct CDR3 sequences, 5.5% to 6.5% of them seen just once. The sequencing input was whole blood. The receptor comes from an adult who was a healthcare worker with PCR-confirmed SARS-CoV-2 infection or an uninfected control (not recorded which). The chain joins TRBV11-2 to TRBJ2-7; perhaps D is TRBD1 or TRBD2 (5 bases each). Here the CDR3 DNA reads TGTGCCAGCAGCCTAGGGACGGCAACGGGGGAGCAGTACTTC. It yields the protein CASSLGTATGEQYF. Full variable domain (remainder filled in from reference TRBV11-2 and TRBJ2-7): EAGVAQSPRYKIIEKRQSVAFWCNPISGHATLYWYQQILGQGPKLLIQFQNNGVVDDSQLPKDRFSAERLKGVDSTLKIQPAKLEDSAVYLCASSLGTATGEQYFGPGTRLTVT.